This T cell receptor (beta chain) stems from a study of blood T cell repertoires in COVID-19. Turning to the study itself: Spain, Italy and the United States supplied samples that represented acute and convalescent COVID-19. T cells, B-cell-depleted T cells, or PBMCs supplied cDNA or gDNA.

Trimming cost V 7 bases and J 2 bases, with 14 bases left between them. From germline, CDR1 is SQVTM and CDR2 ANQGSEA. CDR3 length: 13 residues. In the authors' methods: Amplification of reference gene primers provided the estimated nucleated cell counts. Sequencing was performed with immunoSEQ multiplex PCR; in TCRdb, only in-frame clones are kept and a portion is missing. V, J and clone size derive from that table, while D and trimming were established from the DNA sequence. The sample holds fewer than 150,000 clones, 70% to 85% seen once. This clone came up once. The clonotype originates from a woman older than 75 in a cohort sampled during active or convalescent COVID-19. The sequenced sample was peripheral blood. The chain carries TRBV29-1 and TRBJ2-5; TRBD1 might be the D (7 bases). CDR3 DNA: TGCAGCGGGGGGGACAGCGGACAAGAGACCCAGTACTTC. Translation gives CSGGDSGQETQYF.